The clone carrying this TCR beta chain occurred once. Its antigen is unidentified. Unexposed donor CD4+ T cells date from about 2011-2018, before the COVID-19 pandemic. Cryopreserved PBMCs were CD4-enriched, then split into naive and memory cells. The V and J ends lost 4 bases and 4 bases, in that order; junction bases with no gene match: 3. Germline V gene data show CDR1 as SGHTA and CDR2 as FQGTGA. There are 13 residues in the CDR3. Method: immunoSEQ multiplex PCR; TCRdb's copy keeps in-frame clones and lacks some. The data show some 68,000 clones, with approximately 95% seen just once and approximately 0.21% held by the top ten. This sample is drawn from a study of CD4 T cells in relation to SARS-CoV-2 and coronaviruses. Study-level points and caveats: Approximately 65% of donors had memory CD4+ clonotypes crossrecognizing SARS-CoV-2 and common cold coronavirus spike. Memory recall responses, not primary responses primed in culture, are what the assay detects.

V usage is TRBV7-3 and J usage is TRBJ2-5, with 7 bases aligning to TRBD1. Material for sequencing was naive CD4+ T cells from PBMCs. The sample's subset: naive CD4+ T cells isolated by negative enrichment. The sequence was obtained from a human donor in good health. The CDR3 region has the DNA TGTGCCAGCAGCTCGACAGGGATAGAGACCCAGTACTTC. Translation: CASSSTGIETQYF.